This T cell receptor (beta chain) appears in the sequencing data of a study of regulatory T cells in long-lasting Graves disease. Investigators prepared the TCR beta libraries by applying iRepertoire HTBI primers and Arm-PCR of CDR3 regions. One entry per CDR3 protein results from TCRdb running MiXCR on the multiplex PCR reads. The table lists 250,000 to 400,000 distinct CDR3 sequences, 18% of them singletons. V dropped 4 bases and J dropped 2; count of bases not matched to a gene: 1. Germline V gene sequence: CDR1 ENHRY, CDR2 SYGVKD. The CDR3 is 14 residues long. Documented time point: newly diagnosed GD, antithyroid drugs for less than 3 months. TCR sequences were obtained from RNA taken from PBMCs.

This specimen consisted of peripheral blood mononuclear cells (PBMCs), obtained at new diagnosis, from a patient treated with antithyroid drugs. The receptor's source is a female donor with Graves disease. The chain has TRBV10-3 and TRBJ2-3; 9 positions agree with TRBD2. CDR3 protein: CAISVAGDTDTQYF. The CDR3, as DNA: TGTGCCATCAGTGTAGCGGGGGACACAGATACGCAGTATTTT.